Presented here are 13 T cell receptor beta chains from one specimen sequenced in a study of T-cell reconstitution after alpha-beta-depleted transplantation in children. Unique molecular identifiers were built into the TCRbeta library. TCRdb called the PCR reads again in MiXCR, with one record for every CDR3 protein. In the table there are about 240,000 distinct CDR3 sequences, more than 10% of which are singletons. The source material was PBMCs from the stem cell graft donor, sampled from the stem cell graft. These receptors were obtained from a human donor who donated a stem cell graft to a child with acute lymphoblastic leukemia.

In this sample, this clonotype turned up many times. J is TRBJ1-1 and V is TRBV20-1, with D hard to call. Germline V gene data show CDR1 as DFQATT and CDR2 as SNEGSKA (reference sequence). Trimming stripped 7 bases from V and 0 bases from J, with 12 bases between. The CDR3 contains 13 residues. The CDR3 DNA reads TGCAGTGTCAGAGAACAGCTGAACACTGAAGCTTTCTTT. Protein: CSVREQLNTEAFF.

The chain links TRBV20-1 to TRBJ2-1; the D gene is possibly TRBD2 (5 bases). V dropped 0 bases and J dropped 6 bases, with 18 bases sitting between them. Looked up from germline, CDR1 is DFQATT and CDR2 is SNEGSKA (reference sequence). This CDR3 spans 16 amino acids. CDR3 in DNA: TGCAGTGCTAGAGATCCCGCTAGCTTGTCAGGCAATGAGCAGTTCTTC. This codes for CSARDPASLSGNEQFF.

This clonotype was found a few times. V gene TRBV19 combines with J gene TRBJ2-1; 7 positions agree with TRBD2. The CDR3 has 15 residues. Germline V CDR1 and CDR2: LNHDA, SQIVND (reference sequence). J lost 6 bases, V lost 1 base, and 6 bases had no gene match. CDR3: CASSIGLGLVNEQFF. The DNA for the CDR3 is TGTGCCAGTAGTATAGGTCTTGGACTAGTCAATGAGCAGTTCTTC.

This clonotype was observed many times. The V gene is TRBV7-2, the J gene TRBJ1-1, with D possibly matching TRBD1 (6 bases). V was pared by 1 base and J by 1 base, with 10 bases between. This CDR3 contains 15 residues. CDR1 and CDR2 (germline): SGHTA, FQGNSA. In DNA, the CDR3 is TGTGCCAGCAGCTTAGGGGCCAGGGGGAACACTGAAGCTTTCTTT. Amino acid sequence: CASSLGARGNTEAFF.

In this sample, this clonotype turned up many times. The CDR3 DNA reads as TGCAGTGCCCAACCCTGGGAAGAGACCCAGTACTTC. This sequence encodes CSAQPWEETQYF. The chain joins TRBV20-1 to TRBJ2-5; no definite D call. Germline V gene sequence: CDR1 DFQATT, CDR2 SNEGSKA (reference sequence). Trimming removed 6 bases from V and 3 bases from J, with 11 bases in between. The CDR3 loop spans 12 amino acids.

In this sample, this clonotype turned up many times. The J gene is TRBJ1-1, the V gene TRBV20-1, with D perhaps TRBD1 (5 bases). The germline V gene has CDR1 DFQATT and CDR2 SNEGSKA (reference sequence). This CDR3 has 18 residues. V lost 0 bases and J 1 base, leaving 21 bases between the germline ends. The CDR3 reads CSAREGRRSPPRNTEAFF. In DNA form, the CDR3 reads TGCAGTGCTAGAGAGGGGCGCAGGTCCCCACCGAGGAACACTGAAGCTTTCTTT.

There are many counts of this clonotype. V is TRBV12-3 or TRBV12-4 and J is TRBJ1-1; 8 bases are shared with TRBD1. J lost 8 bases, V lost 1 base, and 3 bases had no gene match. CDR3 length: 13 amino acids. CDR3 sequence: CASSLGQGIEAFF. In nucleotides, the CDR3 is TGTGCCAGCAGTTTAGGACAGGGGATAGAAGCTTTCTTT.

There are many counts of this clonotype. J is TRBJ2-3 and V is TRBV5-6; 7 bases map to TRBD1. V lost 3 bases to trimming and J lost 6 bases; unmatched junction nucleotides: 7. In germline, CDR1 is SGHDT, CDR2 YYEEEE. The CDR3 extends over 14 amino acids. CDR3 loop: CASSSRDRLDTQYF. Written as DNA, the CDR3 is TGTGCCAGCAGCTCCCGGGACAGACTTGATACGCAGTATTTT.

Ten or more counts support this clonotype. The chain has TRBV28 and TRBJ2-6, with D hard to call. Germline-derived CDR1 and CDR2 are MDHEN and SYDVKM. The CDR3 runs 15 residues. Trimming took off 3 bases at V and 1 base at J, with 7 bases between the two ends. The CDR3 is CASSFIGSGANVLTF. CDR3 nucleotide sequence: TGTGCCAGCAGTTTTATAGGATCTGGGGCCAACGTCCTGACTTTC. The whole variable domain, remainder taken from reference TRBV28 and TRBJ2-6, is DVKVTQSSRYLVKRTGEKVFLECVQDMDHENMFWYRQDPGLGLRLIYFSYDVKMKEKGDIPEGYSVSREKKERFSLILESASTNQTSMYLCASSFIGSGANVLTFGAGSRLTVL.

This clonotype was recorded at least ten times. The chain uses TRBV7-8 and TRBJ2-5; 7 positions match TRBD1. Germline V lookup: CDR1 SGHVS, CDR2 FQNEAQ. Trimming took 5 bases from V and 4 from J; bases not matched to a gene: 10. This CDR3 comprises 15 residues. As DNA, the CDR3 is TGTGCCAGCAGCCTTACAGGGGCCTCCCCAGAGACCCAGTACTTC. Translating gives CASSLTGASPETQYF.

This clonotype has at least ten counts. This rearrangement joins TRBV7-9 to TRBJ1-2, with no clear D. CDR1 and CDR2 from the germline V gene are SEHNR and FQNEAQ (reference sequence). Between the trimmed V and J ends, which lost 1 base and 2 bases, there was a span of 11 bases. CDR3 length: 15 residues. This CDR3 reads CASSLGPGSNYGYTF. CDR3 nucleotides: TGTGCCAGCAGCTTAGGTCCGGGTTCCAACTATGGCTACACCTTC. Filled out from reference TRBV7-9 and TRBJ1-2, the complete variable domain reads DTGVSQNPRHKITKRGQNVTFRCDPISEHNRLYWYRQTLGQGPEFLTYFQNEAQLEKSRLLSDRFSAERPKGSFSTLEIQRTEQGDSAMYLCASSLGPGSNYGYTFGSGTRLTVV.

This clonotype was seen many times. In DNA form, the CDR3 reads TGCAGCGGATTACAGGGATCAGCAAACTCTGGGGCCAACGTCCTGACTTTC. Protein sequence: CSGLQGSANSGANVLTF. J is TRBJ2-6 and V is TRBV29-1; D might be TRBD1 (6 bases). Deletions cut 7 bases from V and 0 bases from J, with 19 bases between. This CDR3 contains 17 residues. Germline V CDR1 and CDR2: SQVTM, ANQGSEA.

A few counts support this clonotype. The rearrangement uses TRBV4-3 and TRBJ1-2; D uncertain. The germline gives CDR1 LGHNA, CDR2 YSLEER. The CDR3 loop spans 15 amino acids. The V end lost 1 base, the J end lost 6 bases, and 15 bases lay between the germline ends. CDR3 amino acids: CASSQGSPPRDGYTF. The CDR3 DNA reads TGCGCCAGCAGCCAAGGTAGCCCCCCGAGGGATGGCTACACCTTC.